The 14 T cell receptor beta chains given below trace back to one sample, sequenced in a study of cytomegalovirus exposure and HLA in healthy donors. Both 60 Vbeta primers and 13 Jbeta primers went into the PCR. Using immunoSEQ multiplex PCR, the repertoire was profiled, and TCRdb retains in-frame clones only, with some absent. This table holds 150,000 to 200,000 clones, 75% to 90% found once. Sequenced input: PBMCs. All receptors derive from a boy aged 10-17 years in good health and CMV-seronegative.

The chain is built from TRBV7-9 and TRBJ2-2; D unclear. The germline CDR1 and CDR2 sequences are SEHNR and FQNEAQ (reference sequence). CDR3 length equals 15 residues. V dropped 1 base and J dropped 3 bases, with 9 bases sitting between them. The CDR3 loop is CASSLGGADTGELFF. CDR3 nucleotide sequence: TGTGCCAGCAGCTTAGGCGGCGCCGACACCGGGGAGCTGTTTTTT.

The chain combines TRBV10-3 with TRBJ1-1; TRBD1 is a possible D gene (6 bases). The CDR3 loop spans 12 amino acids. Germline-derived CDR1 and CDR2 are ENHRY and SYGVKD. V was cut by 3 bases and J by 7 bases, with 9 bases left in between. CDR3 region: CAISDRGYEAFF. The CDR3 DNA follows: TGTGCCATCAGTGACAGGGGATATGAAGCTTTCTTT.

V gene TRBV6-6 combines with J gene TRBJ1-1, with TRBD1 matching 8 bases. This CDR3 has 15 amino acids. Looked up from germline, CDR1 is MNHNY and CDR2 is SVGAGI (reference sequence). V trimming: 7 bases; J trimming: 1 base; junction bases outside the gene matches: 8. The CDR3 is CASITRGTGNTEAFF. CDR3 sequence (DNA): TGTGCCAGCATCACTAGGGGGACAGGGAACACTGAAGCTTTCTTT.

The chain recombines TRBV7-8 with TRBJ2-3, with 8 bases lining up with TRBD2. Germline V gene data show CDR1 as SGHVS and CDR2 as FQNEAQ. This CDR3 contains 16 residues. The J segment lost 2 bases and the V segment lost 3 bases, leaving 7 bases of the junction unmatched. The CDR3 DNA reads TGTGCCAGCAGCTTGTGGCGGGGGGACAACACAGATACGCAGTATTTT. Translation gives CASSLWRGDNTDTQYF. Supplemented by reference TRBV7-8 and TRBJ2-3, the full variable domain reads GAGVSQSPRYKVAKRGQDVALRCDPISGHVSLFWYQQALGQGPEFLTYFQNEAQLDKSGLPSDRFFAERPEGSVSTLKIQRTQQEDSAVYLCASSLWRGDNTDTQYFGPGTRLTVL.

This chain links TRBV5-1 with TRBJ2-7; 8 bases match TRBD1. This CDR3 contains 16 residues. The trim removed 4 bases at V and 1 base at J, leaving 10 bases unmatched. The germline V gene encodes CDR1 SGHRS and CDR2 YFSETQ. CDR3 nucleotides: TGCGCCAGCAGCCTCGGGCGGACAGGGACTTCCTACGAGCAGTACTTC. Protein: CASSLGRTGTSYEQYF. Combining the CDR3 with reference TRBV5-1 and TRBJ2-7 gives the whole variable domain KAGVTQTPRYLIKTRGQQVTLSCSPISGHRSVSWYQQTPGQGLQFLFEYFSETQRNKGNFPGRFSGRQFSNSRSEMNVSTLELGDSALYLCASSLGRTGTSYEQYFGPGTRLTVT.

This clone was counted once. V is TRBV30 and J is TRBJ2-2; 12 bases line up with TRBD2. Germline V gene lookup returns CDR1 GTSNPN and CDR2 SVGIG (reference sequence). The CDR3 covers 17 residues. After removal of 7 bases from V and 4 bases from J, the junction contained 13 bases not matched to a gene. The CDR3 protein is CALNLAGGPRGTGELFF. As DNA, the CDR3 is TGTGCCTTGAATCTAGCGGGAGGGCCCCGAGGCACCGGGGAGCTGTTTTTT. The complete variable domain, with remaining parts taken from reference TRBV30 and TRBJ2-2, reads SQTIHQWPATLVQPVGSPLSLECTVEGTSNPNLYWYRQAAGRGLQLLFYSVGIGQISSEVPQNLSASRPQDRQFILSSKKLLLSDSGFYLCALNLAGGPRGTGELFFGEGSRLTVL.

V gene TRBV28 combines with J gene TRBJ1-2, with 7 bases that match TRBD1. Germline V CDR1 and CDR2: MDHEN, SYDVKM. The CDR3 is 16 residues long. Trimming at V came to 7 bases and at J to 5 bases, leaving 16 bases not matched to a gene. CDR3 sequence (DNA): TGTGCCAGCACCCCCGGTGAGAGGGGGCGATGGTATGGCTACACCTTC. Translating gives CASTPGERGRWYGYTF.

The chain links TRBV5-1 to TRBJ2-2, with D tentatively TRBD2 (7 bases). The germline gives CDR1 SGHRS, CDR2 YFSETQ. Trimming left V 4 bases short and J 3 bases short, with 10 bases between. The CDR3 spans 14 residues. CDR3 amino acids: CASSLGGHTGELFF. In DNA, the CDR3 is TGCGCCAGCAGCCTCGGGGGGCACACCGGGGAGCTGTTTTTT.

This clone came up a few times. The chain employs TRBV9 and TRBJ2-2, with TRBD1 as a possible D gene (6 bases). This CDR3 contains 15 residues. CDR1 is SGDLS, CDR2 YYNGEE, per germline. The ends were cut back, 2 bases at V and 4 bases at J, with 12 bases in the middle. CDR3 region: CASSVLPDSTGELFF. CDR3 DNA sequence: TGTGCCAGCAGCGTTCTACCGGACAGCACCGGGGAGCTGTTTTTT.

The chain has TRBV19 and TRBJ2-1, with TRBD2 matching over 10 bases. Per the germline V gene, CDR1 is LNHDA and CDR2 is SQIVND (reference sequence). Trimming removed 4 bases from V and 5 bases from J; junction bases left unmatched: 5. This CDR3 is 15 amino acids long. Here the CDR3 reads CASSTSSGSHNEQFF. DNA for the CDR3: TGTGCCAGTAGTACCTCTAGCGGGAGCCACAATGAGCAGTTCTTC.

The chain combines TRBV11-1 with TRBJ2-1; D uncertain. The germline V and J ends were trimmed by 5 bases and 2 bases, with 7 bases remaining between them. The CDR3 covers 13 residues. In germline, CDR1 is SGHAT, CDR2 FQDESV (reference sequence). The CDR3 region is CASSQGAYNEQFF. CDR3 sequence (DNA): TGTGCCAGCAGCCAAGGAGCCTACAATGAGCAGTTCTTC.

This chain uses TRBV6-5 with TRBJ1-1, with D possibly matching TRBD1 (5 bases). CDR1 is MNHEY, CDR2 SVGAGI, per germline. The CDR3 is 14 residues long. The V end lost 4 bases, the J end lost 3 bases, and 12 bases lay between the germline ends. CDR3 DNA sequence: TGTGCCAGCAGTTTGGGACCGGGGGACACTGAAGCTTTCTTT. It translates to CASSLGPGDTEAFF.

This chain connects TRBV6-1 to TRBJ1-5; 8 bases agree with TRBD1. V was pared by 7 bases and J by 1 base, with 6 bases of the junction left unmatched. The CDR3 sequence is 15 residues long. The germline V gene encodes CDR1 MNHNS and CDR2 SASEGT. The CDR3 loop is CASKKDRESNQPQHF. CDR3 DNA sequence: TGTGCCAGCAAAAAGGACAGGGAAAGCAATCAGCCCCAGCATTTT.

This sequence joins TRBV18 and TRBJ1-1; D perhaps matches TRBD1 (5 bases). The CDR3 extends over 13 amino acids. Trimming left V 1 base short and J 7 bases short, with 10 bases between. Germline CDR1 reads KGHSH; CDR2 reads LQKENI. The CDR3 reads CASSPRPDIEAFF. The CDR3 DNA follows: TGTGCCAGCTCACCACGCCCGGACATTGAAGCTTTCTTT.